Given below is one T cell receptor (beta chain) in context. This clonotype was picked up a small number of times. The antigen it recognizes is unknown. Per-nucleotide qualities are absent, and no much larger clonotype sits a single base away. The label giving this sample's treatment or condition can be read as: in vitro stimulation with specific CMV peptide epitopes to enrich CMV-specific T cells. Reads for this sample came from an Illumina HiSeq 1500. The public reads were reanalyzed by TCRdb: fastp trimming at Q25, MiXCR alignment, in-frame beta chains only. Rows matching on CDR3 protein sequence are summarized as one entry with the most common DNA and genes. The sample has around 750,000 distinct CDR3 sequences on record, about 31% of them singletons. Under 15% of the sample goes to the ten largest clones. This sample was included in a study of T cell repertoires in cytomegalovirus infection (dated by TCRdb to between 2017 and 2020). Background on the whole study: Peptide stimulations targeted recently identified HLA-C-restricted CMV epitopes, whose presentation resists viral immunomodulation, together with well-studied HLA-B-restricted epitopes. Donor HLA type was relevant to the analysis, as public TCR beta signatures indicated carriage of CMV infection together with the matching HLA type.

V gives up 3 bases and J gives up 1 base, and the segment between their germline ends measures 6 bases. Reading the germline V gene (reference sequence) gives CDR1 LNHDA and CDR2 SQIVND. From the cysteine through the phenylalanine, the CDR3 covers 13 amino acids. Only the CDR3 DNA stays, 39 bases, in frame from base 1. Findings and caveats that apply to the study as a whole: The ex vivo response was dominated by HLA-C-restricted CMV-specific TCR beta clonotypes, and the single most frequent clonotype in two of eight donors was supplied by these HLA-C-restricted clonotypes. In both this cohort and an independent roughly 350-donor cohort, the cumulative frequency of public TCR beta family members distinguished carriers of CMV infection plus the relevant HLA type.

The sample consisted of cultured CD8+ T cells from PBMCs, taken from culture after CMV antigen stimulation. This chain joins TRBV19 to TRBJ1-1; the D gene identity is not certain. This receptor was taken from a human donor in good health (CMV status not recorded). Some clones in this sample may be carry-over from other donors' samples. The DNA reads TGTGCCAGTAGTATGTCGGAGAACACTGAAGCTTTCTTT. The translation is CASSMSENTEAFF.